This T cell receptor beta chain was recovered during a study of blood T cell repertoires in COVID-19. Study summary: Material from acute and convalescent COVID-19 was sourced from the United States, Italy and Spain. T cells, B-cell-depleted T cells, or PBMCs provided the cDNA or gDNA that served as material.

Per the original data handling: Using reference gene primer amplification, nucleated cell counts were estimated. Libraries were prepared by immunoSEQ multiplex PCR; TCRdb keeps only in-frame clonotypes and omits some of them. V and J calls and clone size are copied from that table; D and trimming were computed from the DNA. The data contain approximately 110,000 clones, under 75% of them singletons. Looked up from germline, CDR1 is LGHNA and CDR2 is YNFKEQ. The CDR3 sequence is 14 residues long. Trimming pared 0 bases from V and 10 bases from J, leaving 13 bases between. V is TRBV4-2 and J is TRBJ2-1; maybe TRBD2 (6 bases). Sample: peripheral blood. The source of this sequence is an elderly man with acute or convalescent COVID-19. The CDR3 sequence: CASSQEGLREEQFF. CDR3 DNA: TGTGCCAGCAGCCAAGAGGGACTCCGGGAGGAGCAGTTCTTC.